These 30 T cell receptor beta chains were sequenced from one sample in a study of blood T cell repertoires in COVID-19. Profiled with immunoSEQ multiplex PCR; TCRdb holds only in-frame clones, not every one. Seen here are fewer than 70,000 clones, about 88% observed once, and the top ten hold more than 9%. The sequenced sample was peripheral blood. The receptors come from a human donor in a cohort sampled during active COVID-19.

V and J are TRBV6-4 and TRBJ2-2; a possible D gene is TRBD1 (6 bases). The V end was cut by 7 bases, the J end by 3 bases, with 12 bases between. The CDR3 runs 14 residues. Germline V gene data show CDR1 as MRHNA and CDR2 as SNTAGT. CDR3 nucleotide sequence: TGTGCCAGCAAAGGACAGCCCGACACCGGGGAGCTGTTTTTT. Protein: CASKGQPDTGELFF.

The CDR3 loop reads CATSRDLAGGAYEQYF. CDR3 in DNA: TGTGCCACCAGCAGAGACCTAGCGGGGGGGGCCTACGAGCAGTACTTC. The rearrangement links TRBV15 to TRBJ2-7; 12 nucleotides line up with TRBD2. This CDR3 has 16 residues. Germline V lookup: CDR1 LNHNV, CDR2 YYDKDF (reference sequence). The J segment lost 2 bases and the V segment lost 0 bases, leaving 2 bases of the junction unmatched.

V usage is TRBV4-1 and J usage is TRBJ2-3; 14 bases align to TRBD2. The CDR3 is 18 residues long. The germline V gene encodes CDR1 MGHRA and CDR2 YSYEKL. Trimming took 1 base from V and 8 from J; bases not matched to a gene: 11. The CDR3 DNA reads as TGCGCCAGCAGCCAAGGGAGTGGGGGGACTAGCGGGAGAAGTACGCAGTATTTT. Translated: CASSQGSGGTSGRSTQYF.

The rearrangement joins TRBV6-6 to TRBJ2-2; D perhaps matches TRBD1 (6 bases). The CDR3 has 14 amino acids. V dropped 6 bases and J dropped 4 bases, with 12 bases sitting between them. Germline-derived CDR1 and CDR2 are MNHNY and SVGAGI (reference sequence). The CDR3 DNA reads TGTGCCAGCAGGGACAGTTGGAGCACCGGGGAGCTGTTTTTT. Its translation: CASRDSWSTGELFF.

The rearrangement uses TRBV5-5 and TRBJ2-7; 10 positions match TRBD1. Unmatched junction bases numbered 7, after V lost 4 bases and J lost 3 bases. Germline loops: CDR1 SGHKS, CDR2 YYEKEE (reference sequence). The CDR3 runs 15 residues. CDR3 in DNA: TGTGCCAGCAGCCCCACGGGACAGGGGTACTACGAGCAGTACTTC. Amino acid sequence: CASSPTGQGYYEQYF.

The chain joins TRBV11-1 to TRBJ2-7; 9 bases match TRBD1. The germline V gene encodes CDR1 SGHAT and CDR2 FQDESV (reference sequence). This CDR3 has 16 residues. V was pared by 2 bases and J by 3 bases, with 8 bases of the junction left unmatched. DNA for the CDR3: TGTGCCAGCAGCTTAATTTCCGGGACAGGGCGCTACGAGCAGTACTTC. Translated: CASSLISGTGRYEQYF. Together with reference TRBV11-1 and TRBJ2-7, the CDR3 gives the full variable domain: EAEVAQSPRYKITEKSQAVAFWCDPISGHATLYWYRQILGQGPELLVQFQDESVVDDSQLPKDRFSAERLKGVDSTLKIQPAELGDSAMYLCASSLISGTGRYEQYFGPGTRLTVT.

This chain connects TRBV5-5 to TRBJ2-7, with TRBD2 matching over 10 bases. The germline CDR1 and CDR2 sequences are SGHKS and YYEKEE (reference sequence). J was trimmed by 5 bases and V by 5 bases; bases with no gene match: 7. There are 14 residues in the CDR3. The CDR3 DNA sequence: TGTGCCAGCAGATCACTAGCGGGATTCGACGAGCAGTACTTC. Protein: CASRSLAGFDEQYF.

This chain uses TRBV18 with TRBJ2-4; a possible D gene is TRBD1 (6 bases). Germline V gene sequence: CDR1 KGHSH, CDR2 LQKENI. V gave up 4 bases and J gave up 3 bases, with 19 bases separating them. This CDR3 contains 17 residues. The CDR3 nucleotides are TGTGCCAGCTCACTCACCGGGTTGGGGGCCGGCAAAAACATTCAGTACTTC. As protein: CASSLTGLGAGKNIQYF.

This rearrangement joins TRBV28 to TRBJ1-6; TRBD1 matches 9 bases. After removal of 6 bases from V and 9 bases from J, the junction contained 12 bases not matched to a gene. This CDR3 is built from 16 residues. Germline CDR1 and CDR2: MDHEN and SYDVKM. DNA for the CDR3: TGTGCCAGCAGCTTTCCCGGGACAGGGCGTTCTTCACCCCTCCACTTT. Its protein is CASSFPGTGRSSPLHF.

CDR3 sequence reads: CASSGPYRGGDEQYF. Here the CDR3 DNA reads TGTGCCAGCAGCGGACCCTACCGGGGGGGGGACGAGCAGTACTTC. This chain links TRBV9 with TRBJ2-7; 8 positions match TRBD2. Germline V lookup: CDR1 SGDLS, CDR2 YYNGEE. The J segment lost 5 bases and the V segment lost 3 bases, leaving 10 bases of the junction unmatched. This CDR3 is built from 15 residues.

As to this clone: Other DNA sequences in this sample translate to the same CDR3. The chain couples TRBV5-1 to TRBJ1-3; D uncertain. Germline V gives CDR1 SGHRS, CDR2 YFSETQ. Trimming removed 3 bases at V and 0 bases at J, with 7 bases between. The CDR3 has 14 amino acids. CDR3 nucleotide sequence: TGCGCCAGCAGCTCAGGCTCCTCTGGAAACACCATATATTTT. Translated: CASSSGSSGNTIYF.

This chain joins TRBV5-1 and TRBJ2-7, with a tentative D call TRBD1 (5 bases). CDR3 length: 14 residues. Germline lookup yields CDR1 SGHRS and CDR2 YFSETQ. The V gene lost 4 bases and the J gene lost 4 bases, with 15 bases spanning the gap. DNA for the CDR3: TGCGCCAGCAGCGGTCGAGCAGGGCCGTACGAGCAGTACTTC. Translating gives CASSGRAGPYEQYF.

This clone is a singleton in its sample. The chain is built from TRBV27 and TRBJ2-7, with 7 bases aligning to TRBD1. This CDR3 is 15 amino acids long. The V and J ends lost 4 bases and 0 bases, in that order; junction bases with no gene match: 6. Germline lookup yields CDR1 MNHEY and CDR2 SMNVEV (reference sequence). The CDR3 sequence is CASSSDRQFSYEQYF. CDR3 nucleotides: TGTGCCAGCAGTTCGGACAGGCAATTCTCCTACGAGCAGTACTTC.

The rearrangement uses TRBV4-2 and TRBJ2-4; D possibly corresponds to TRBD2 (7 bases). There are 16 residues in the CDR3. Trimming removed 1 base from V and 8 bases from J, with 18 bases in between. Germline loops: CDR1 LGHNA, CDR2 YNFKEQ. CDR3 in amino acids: CASSQVSGGHLDIQYF. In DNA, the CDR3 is TGTGCCAGCAGCCAAGTTTCGGGGGGACACCTAGACATTCAGTACTTC.

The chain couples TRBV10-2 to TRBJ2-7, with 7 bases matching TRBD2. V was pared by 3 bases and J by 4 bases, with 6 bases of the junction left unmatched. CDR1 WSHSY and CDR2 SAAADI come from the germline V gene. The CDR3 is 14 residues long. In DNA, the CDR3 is TGCGCCAGCAGTGATTGGCAGGGAGGGTACGAGCAGTACTTC. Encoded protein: CASSDWQGGYEQYF.

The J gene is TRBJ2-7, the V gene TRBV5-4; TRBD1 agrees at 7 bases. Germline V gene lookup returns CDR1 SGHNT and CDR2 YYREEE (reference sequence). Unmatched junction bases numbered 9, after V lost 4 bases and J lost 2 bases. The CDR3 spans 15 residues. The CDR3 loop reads CASSPTGTDPYEQYF. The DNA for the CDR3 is TGTGCCAGCAGCCCTACCGGGACAGATCCCTACGAGCAGTACTTC.

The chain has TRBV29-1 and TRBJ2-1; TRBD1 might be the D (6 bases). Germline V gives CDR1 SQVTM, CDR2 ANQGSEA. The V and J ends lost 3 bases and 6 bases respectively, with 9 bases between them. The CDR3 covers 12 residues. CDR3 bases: TGCAGCGTTGATCGACAGGCCAATGAGCAGTTCTTC. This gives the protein CSVDRQANEQFF.

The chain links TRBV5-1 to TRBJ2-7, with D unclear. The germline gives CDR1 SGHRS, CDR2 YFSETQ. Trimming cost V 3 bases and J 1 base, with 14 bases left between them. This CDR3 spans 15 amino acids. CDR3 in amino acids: CASSSDKGYSYEQYF. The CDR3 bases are TGCGCCAGCAGCTCCGACAAAGGTTATTCCTACGAGCAGTACTTC.

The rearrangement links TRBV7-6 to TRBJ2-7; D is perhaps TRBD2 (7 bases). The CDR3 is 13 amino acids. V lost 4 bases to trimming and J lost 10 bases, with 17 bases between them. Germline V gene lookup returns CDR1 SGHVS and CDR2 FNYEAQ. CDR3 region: CASSSAAGADQYF. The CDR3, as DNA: TGTGCCAGCAGCTCCGCCGCGGGGGCGGATCAGTACTTC.

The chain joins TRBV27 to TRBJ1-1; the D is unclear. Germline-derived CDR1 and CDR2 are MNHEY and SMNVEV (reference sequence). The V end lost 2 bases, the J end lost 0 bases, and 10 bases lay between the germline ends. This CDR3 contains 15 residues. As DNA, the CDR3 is TGTGCCAGCAGTTTAGGTTACAGCATGAACACTGAAGCTTTCTTT. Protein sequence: CASSLGYSMNTEAFF.

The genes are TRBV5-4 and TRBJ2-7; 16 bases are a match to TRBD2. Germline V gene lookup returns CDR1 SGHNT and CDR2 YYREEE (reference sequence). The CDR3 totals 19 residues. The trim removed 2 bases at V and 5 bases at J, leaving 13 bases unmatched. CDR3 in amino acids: CASSFLGLAGGPGHDEQYF. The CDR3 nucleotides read TGTGCCAGCAGCTTTCTGGGACTAGCGGGAGGGCCGGGTCACGACGAGCAGTACTTC.

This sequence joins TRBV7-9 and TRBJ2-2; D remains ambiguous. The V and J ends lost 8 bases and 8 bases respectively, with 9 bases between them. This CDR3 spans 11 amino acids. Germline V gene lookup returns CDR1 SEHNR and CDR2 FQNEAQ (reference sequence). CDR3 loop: CASFPTGELFF. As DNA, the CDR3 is TGTGCCAGCTTTCCCACAGGGGAGCTGTTTTTT.

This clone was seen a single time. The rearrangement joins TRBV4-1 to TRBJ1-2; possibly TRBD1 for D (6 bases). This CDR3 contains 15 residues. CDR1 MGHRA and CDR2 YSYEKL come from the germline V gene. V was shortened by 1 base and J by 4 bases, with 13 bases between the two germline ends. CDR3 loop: CASSQAPGAGYGYTF. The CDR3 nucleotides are TGCGCCAGCAGCCAAGCCCCAGGGGCCGGCTATGGCTACACCTTC.

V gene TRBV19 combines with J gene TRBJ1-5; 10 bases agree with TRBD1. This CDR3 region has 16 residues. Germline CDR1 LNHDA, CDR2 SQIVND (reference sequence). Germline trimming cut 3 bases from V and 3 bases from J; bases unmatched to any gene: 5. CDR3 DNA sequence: TGTGCCAGTAGTATGGGGGGACAGGGGATCAATCAGCCCCAGCATTTT. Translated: CASSMGGQGINQPQHF.

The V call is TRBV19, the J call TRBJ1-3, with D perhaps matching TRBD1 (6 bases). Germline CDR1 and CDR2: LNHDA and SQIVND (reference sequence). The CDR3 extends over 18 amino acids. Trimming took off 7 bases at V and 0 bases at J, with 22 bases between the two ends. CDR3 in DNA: TGTGCCAGTACCCGCCTTCAGGCAGGGGCCCCCTCTGGAAACACCATATATTTT. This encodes CASTRLQAGAPSGNTIYF. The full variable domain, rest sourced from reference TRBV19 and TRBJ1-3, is DGGITQSPKYLFRKEGQNVTLSCEQNLNHDAMYWYRQDPGQGLRLIYYSQIVNDFQKGDIAEGYSVSREKKESFPLTVTSAQKNPTAFYLCASTRLQAGAPSGNTIYFGEGSWLTVV.

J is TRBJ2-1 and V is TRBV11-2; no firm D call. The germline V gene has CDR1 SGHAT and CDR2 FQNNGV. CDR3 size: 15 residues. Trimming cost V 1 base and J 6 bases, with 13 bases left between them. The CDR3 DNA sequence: TGTGCCAGCAGCTTAGGGTTCAGAAATTTCAATGAGCAGTTCTTC. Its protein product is CASSLGFRNFNEQFF.

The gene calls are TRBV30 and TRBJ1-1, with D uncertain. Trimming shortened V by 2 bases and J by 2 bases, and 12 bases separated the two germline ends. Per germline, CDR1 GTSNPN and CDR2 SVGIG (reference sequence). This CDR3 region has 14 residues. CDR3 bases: TGTGCCTGGAGTCACGGGCCGGGAAACACTGAAGCTTTCTTT. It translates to CAWSHGPGNTEAFF.

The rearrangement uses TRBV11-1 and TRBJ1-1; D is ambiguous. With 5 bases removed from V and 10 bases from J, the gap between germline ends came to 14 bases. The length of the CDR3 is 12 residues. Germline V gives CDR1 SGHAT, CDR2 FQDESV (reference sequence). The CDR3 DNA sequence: TGTGCCAGCAGCCTTGCCGCGGCTCGAGCTTTCTTT. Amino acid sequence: CASSLAAARAFF.

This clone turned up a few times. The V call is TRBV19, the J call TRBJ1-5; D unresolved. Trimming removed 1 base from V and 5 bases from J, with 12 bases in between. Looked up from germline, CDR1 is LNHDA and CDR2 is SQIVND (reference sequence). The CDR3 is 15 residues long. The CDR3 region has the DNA TGTGCCAGTAGTATAGGGTTCAGCGTCTATCAGCCCCAGCATTTT. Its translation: CASSIGFSVYQPQHF.

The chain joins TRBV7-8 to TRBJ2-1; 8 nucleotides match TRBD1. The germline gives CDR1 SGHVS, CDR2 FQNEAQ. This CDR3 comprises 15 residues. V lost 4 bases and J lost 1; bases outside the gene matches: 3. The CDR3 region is CASSSGQGSYNEQFF. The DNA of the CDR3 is TGTGCCAGCAGCTCCGGACAGGGATCCTACAATGAGCAGTTCTTC. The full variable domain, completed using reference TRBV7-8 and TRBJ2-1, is GAGVSQSPRYKVAKRGQDVALRCDPISGHVSLFWYQQALGQGPEFLTYFQNEAQLDKSGLPSDRFFAERPEGSVSTLKIQRTQQEDSAVYLCASSSGQGSYNEQFFGPGTRLTVL.